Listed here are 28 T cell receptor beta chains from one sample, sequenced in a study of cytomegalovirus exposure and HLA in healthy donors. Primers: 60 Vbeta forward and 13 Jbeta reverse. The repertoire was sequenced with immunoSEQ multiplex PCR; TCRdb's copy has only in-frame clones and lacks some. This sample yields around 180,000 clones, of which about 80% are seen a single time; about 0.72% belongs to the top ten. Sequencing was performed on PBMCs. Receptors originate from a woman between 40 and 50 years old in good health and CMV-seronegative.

This chain's CDR3 is CASSLRGYEQYF. The CDR3 bases are TGTGCCAGCAGCCTGCGGGGCTACGAGCAGTACTTC. V gene TRBV13 combines with J gene TRBJ2-7; a weak D match, TRBD2 (6 bases). Germline CDR1 reads PRHDT; CDR2 reads FYEKMQ (reference sequence). This CDR3 comprises 12 residues. Trimming removed 5 bases from V and 3 bases from J, with 8 bases in between. Combining the CDR3 with reference TRBV13 and TRBJ2-7 gives the whole variable domain AAGVIQSPRHLIKEKRETATLKCYPIPRHDTVYWYQQGPGQDPQFLISFYEKMQSDKGSIPDRFSAQQFSDYHSELNMSSLELGDSALYFCASSLRGYEQYFGPGTRLTVT.

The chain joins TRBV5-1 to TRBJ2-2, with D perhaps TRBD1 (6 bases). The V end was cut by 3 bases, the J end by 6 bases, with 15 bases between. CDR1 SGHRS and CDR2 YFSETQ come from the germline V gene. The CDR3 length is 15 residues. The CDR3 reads CASSSTPGVAGELFF. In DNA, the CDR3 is TGCGCCAGCAGCTCGACCCCAGGGGTGGCCGGGGAGCTGTTTTTT.

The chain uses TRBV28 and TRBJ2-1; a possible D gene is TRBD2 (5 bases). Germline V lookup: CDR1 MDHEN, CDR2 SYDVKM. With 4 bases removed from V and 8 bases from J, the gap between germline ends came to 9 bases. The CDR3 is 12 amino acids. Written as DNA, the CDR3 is TGTGCCAGCAGTTCAACTAGGGATGAGCAGTTCTTC. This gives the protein CASSSTRDEQFF.

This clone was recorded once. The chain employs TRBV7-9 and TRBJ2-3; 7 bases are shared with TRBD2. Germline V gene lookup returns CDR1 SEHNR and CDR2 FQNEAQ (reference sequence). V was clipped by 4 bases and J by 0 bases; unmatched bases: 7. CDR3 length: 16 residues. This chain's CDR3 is CASSSGPAGSTDTQYF. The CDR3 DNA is TGTGCCAGCAGCTCCGGGCCAGCGGGAAGCACAGATACGCAGTATTTT.

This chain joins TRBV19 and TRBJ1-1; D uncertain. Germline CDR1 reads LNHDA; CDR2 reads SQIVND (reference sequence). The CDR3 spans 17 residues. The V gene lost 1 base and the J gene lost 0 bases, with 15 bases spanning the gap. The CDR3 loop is CASSIGLFEAMNTEAFF. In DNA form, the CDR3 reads TGTGCCAGTAGTATAGGTTTGTTCGAGGCTATGAACACTGAAGCTTTCTTT.

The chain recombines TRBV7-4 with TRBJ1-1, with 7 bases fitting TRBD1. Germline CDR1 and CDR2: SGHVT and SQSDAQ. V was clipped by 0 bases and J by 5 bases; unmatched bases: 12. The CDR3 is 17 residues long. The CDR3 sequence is CASSLAPHDRVRTEAFF. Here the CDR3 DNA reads TGTGCCAGCAGCTTAGCTCCACATGACAGGGTCAGGACTGAAGCTTTCTTT.

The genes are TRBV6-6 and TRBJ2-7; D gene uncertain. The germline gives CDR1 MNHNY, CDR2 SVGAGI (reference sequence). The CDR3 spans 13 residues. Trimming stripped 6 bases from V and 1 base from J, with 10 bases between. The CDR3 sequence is CASSKTRSYEQYF. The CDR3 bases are TGTGCCAGCAGCAAAACACGATCCTACGAGCAGTACTTC.

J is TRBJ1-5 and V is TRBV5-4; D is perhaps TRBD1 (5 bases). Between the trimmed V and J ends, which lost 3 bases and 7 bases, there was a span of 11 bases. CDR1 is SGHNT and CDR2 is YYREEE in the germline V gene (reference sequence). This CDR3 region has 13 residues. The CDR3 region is CASSWGGGQPQHF. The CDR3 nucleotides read TGTGCCAGCAGCTGGGGCGGGGGGCAGCCCCAGCATTTT.

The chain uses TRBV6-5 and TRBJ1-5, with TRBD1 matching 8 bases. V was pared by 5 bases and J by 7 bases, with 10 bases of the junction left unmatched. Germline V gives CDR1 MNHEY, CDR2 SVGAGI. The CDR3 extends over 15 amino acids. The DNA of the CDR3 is TGTGCCAGCAGTGCCTCAGGGGGCGGGGGCCAGCCCCAGCATTTT. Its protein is CASSASGGGGQPQHF.

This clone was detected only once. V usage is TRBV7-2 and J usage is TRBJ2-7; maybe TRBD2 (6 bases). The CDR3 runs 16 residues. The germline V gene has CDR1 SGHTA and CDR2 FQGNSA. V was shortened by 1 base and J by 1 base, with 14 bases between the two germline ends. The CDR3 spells CASSLVGGGGSYEQYF. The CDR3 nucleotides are TGTGCCAGCAGCTTAGTAGGAGGTGGGGGGTCCTACGAGCAGTACTTC.

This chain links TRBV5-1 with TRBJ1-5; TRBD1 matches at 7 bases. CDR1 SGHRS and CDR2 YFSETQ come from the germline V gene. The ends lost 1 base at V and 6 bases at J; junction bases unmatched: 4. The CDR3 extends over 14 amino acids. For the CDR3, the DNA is TGCGCCAGCAGCTTGTTTTCAGGGGGTCAGCCCCAGCATTTT. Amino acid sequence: CASSLFSGGQPQHF.

CDR3 DNA: TGTGCCAGCAGCCAAGAGGGCGGGATCCTCACAGATACGCAGTATTTT. This codes for CASSQEGGILTDTQYF. The rearrangement uses TRBV4-2 and TRBJ2-3; D perhaps matches TRBD2 (6 bases). Germline assignment: CDR1 LGHNA and CDR2 YNFKEQ. The CDR3 contains 16 residues. Between the trimmed V and J ends, which lost 0 bases and 2 bases, there was a span of 12 bases.

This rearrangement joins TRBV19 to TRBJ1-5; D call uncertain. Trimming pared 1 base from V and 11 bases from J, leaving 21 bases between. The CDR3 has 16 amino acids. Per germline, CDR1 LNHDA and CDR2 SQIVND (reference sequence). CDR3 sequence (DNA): TGTGCCAGTAGTATAGTTGGTGCAGCGATAGGTCGGTCCCAGCATTTT. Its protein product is CASSIVGAAIGRSQHF.

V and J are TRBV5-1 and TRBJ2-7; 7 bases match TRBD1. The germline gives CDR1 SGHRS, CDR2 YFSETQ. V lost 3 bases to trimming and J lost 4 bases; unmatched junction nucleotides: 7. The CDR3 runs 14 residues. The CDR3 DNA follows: TGCGCCAGCAGCTCCCTACAGGGGTCGTACGAGCAGTACTTC. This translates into CASSSLQGSYEQYF.

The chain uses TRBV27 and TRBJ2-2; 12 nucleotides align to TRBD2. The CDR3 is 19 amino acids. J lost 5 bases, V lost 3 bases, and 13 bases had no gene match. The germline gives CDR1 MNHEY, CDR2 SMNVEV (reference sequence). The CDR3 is CASSFSAGLAGRRTGELFF. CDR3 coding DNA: TGTGCCAGCAGTTTTTCTGCAGGACTAGCGGGGCGTAGGACCGGGGAGCTGTTTTTT.

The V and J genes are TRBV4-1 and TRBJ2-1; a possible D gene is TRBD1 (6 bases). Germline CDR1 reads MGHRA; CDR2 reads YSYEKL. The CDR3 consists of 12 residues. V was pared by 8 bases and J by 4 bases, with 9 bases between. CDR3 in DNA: TGCGCCAGCCAGGGGCCGTACAATGAGCAGTTCTTC. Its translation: CASQGPYNEQFF.

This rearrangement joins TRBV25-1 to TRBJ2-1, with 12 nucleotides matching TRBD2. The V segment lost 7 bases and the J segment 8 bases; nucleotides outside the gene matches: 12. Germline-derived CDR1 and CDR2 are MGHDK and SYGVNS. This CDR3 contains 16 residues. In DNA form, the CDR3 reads TGTGCCAGCAATCAACGGACTAGCGGGGATTTTGATGAGCAGTTCTTC. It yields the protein CASNQRTSGDFDEQFF.

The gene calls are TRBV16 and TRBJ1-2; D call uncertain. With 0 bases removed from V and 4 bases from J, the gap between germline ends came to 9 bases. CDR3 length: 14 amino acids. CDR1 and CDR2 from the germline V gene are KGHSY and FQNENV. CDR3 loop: CASSQSPGFYGYTF. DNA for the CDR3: TGTGCCAGCAGCCAATCCCCCGGGTTCTATGGCTACACCTTC.

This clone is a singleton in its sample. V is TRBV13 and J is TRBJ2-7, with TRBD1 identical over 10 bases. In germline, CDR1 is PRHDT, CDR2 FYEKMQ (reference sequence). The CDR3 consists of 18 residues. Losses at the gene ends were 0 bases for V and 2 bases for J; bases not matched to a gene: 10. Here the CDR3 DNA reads TGTGCCAGCAGCTTAGGCATCTCCGGACAGGGGGAGACCTACGAGCAGTACTTC. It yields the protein CASSLGISGQGETYEQYF.

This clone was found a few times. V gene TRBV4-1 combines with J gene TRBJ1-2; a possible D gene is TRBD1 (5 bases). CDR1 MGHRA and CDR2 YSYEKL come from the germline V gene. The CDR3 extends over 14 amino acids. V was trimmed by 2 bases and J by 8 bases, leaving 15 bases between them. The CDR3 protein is CASSQLLWAGGYTF. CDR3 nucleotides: TGCGCCAGCAGCCAACTTCTGTGGGCAGGGGGCTACACCTTC.

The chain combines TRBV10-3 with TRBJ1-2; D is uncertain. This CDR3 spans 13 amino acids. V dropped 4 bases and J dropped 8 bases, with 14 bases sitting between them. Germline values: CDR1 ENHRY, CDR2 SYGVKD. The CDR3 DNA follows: TGTGCCATCAGTGCCATATTAACGGAGGGCTACACCTTC. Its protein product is CAISAILTEGYTF.

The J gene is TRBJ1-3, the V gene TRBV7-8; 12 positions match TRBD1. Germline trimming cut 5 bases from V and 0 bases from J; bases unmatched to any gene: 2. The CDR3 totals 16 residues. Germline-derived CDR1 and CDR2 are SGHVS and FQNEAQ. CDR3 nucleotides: TGTGCCAGCAGCCTGGGACAGGGGGCCTCTGGAAACACCATATATTTT. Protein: CASSLGQGASGNTIYF. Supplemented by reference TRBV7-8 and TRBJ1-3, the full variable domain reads GAGVSQSPRYKVAKRGQDVALRCDPISGHVSLFWYQQALGQGPEFLTYFQNEAQLDKSGLPSDRFFAERPEGSVSTLKIQRTQQEDSAVYLCASSLGQGASGNTIYFGEGSWLTVV.

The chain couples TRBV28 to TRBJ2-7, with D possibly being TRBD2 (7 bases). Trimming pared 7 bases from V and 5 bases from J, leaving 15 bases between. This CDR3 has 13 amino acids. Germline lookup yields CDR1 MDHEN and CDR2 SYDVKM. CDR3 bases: TGTGCCAGCATACGGCAGGGGAGGGACGAGCAGTACTTC. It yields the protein CASIRQGRDEQYF.

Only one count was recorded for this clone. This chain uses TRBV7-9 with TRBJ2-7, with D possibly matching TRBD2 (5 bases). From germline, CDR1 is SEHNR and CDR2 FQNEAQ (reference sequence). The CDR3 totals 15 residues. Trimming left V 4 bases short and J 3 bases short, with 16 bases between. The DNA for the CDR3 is TGTGCCAGCAGCTCCCCTCGAGGGCTTCACTACGAGCAGTACTTC. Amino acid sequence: CASSSPRGLHYEQYF.

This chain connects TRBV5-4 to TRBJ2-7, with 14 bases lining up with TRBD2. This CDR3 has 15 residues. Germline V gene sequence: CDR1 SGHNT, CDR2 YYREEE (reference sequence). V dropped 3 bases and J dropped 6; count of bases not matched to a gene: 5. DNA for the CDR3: TGTGCCAGCAGCTCCCCGGGACTAGCGGGAGTCGAGCAGTACTTC. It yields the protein CASSSPGLAGVEQYF.

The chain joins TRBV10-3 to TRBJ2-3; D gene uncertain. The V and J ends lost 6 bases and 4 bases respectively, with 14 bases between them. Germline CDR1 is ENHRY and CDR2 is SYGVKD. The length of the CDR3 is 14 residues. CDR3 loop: CAISYTLGADTQYF. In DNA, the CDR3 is TGTGCCATCAGCTACACCCTAGGCGCAGATACGCAGTATTTT.

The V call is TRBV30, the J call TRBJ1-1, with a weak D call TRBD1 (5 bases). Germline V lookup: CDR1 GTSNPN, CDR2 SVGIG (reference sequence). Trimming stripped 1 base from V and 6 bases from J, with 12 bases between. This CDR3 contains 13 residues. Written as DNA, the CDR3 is TGTGCCTGGAGTGCGGGCAGGGTCGCTGAAGCTTTCTTT. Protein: CAWSAGRVAEAFF.

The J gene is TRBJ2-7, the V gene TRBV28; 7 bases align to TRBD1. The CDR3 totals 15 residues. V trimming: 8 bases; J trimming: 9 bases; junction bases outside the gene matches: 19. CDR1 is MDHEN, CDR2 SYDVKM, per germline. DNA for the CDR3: TGTGCCAGCCCTCCGTCCGGGACAGACTATTCTTTGCAGTACTTC. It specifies CASPPSGTDYSLQYF.